This entry features one T cell receptor (beta chain) sequence. Its antigen is still unknown. With V trimmed by 0 bases and J by 5 bases, 8 bases remained unmatched. The CDR3 is 16 residues long. Germline CDR1 and CDR2: MNHEY and SVGAGI. Preparation of the TCRbeta library used unique molecular identifiers. TCRdb called the PCR reads again in MiXCR, with one record for every CDR3 protein. Of hundreds of thousands of distinct CDR3 sequences listed, about 17% are singletons. This sample was taken from a study of T-cell reconstitution after alpha-beta-depleted transplantation in children. Regarding the study as a whole: Some patients' high day-60 TCRbeta diversity was traced to surviving recipient T cells and thymic progenitors. Reportedly, alpha-beta T cells present about two months post-transplant originated from several hundred expanded clones of graft origin.

The source material was PBMCs, mostly from graft donor cells, sampled 360 days after TCRalphabeta/CD19-depleted stem cell transplant. The TCR was taken from a boy younger than two who had a stem cell transplant for Wiskott-Aldrich syndrome, so the T cells may come from the graft donor. The chain uses TRBV6-5 and TRBJ2-5, with 8 bases aligning to TRBD1. CDR3 residues: CASSYSRTGLKETQYF. The CDR3 DNA is TGTGCCAGCAGTTACTCCCGGACAGGGTTAAAGGAGACCCAGTACTTC.